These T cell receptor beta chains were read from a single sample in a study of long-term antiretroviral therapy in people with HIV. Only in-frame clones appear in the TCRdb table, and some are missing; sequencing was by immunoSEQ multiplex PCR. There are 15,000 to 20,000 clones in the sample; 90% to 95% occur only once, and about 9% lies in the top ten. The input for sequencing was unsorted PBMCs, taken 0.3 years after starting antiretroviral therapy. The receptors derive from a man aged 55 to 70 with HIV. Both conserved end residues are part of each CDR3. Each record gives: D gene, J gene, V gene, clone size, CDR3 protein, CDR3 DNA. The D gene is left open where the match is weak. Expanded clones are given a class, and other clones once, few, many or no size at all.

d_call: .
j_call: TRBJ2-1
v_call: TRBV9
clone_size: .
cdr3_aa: CASSVLPSDEQFF
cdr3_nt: TGTGCCAGCAGCGTACTTCCCAGCGATGAGCAGTTCTTC

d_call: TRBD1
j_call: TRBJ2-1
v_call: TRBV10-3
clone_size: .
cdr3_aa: CAISDGRGSENEQFF
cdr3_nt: TGTGCCATCAGTGATGGCAGGGGGTCAGAAAATGAGCAGTTCTTC

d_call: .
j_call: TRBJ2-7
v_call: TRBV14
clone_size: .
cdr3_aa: CASSQWQGAYEQYF
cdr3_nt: TGTGCCAGCAGCCAGTGGCAGGGAGCGTACGAGCAGTACTTC

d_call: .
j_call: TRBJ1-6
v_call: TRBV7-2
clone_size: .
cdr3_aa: CASSLAVTGASPLHF
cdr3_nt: TGTGCCAGCAGCTTAGCCGTGACGGGAGCGTCACCCCTCCACTTT

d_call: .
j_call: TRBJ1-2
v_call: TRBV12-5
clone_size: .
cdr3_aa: CASGFLTRGGYTF
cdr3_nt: TGTGCTAGTGGTTTCCTGACCCGGGGAGGCTACACCTTC

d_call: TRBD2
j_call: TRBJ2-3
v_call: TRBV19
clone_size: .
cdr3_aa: CASSIDLAGGLITDTQYF
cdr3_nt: TGTGCCAGTAGTATAGATCTAGCGGGAGGGTTAATCACAGATACGCAGTATTTT

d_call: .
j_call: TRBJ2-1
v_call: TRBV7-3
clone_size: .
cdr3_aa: CASSPGPPSEQFF
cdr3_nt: TGTGCCAGCAGCCCAGGGCCCCCCAGTGAGCAGTTCTTC

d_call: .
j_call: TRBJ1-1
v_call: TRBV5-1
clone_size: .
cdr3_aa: CASSPVLGGTEAFF
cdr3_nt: TGCGCCAGCAGCCCGGTCCTGGGGGGCACTGAAGCTTTCTTT

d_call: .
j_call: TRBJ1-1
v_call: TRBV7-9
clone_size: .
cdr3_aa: CASSFATESVFF
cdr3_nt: TGTGCCAGCAGCTTCGCGACAGAGTCAGTATTCTTT

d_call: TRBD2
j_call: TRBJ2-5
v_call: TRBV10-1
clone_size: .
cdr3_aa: CASSEGGVGETQYF
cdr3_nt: TGCGCCAGCAGTGAGGGGGGGGTTGGAGAGACCCAGTACTTC

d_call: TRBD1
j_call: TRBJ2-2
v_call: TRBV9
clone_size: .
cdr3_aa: CASSDQPPGQGYTGELFF
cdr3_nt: TGTGCCAGCAGCGACCAGCCACCGGGACAGGGGTACACCGGGGAGCTGTTTTTT

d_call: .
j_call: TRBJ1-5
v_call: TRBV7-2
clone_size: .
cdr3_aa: CASSLGRGNQPQHF
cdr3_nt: TGTGCCAGCAGCTTAGGGCGGGGCAATCAGCCCCAGCATTTT

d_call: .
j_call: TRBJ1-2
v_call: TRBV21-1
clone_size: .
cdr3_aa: CASSKVGRTDNYGYTF
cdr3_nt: TGTGCCAGCAGCAAGGTCGGACGGACCGATAACTATGGCTACACCTTC

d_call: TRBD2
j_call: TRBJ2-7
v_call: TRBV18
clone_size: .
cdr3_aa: CASSAGGEQYF
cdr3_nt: TGTGCCAGCTCGGCGGGGGGCGAGCAGTACTTC

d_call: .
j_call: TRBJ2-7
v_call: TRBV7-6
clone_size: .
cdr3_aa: CASSAGAPWVSEQYF
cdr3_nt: TGTGCCAGCAGCGCCGGGGCCCCTTGGGTCAGCGAGCAGTACTTC

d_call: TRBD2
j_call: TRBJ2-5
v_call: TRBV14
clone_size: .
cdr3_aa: CASSQRRGDLETQYF
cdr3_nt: TGTGCCAGCAGCCAGCGGCGGGGGGATTTGGAGACCCAGTACTTC

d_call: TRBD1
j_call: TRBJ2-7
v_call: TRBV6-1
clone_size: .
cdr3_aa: CASSANPGTGSYEQYF
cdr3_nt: TGTGCCAGCAGTGCTAACCCCGGGACAGGCTCCTACGAGCAGTACTTC

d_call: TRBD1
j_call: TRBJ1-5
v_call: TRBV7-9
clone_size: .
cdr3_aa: CASSPQGRQPQHF
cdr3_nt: TGTGCCAGCAGCCCACAGGGGAGACAGCCCCAGCATTTT

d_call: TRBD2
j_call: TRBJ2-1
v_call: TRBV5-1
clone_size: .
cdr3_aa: CASKGSSGRDYNEQFF
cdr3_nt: TGCGCCAGCAAAGGATCTAGCGGGAGGGACTACAATGAGCAGTTCTTC

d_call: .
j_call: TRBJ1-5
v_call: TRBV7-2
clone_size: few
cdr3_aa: CASSLVPQGSQPQHF
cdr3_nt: TGTGCCAGCAGCTTAGTTCCACAGGGCTCTCAGCCCCAGCATTTT

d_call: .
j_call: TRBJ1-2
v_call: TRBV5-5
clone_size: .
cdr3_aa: CASSLDGGIYGYTF
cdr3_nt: TGTGCCAGCAGCTTGGATGGCGGGATCTATGGCTACACCTTC

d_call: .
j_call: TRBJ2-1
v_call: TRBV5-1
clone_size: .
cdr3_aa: CASSFNLLLEQFF
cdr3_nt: TGCGCCAGCAGCTTCAACCTACTTCTCGAGCAGTTCTTC

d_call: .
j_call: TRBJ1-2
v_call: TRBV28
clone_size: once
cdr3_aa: CASSRGGTNYGYTF
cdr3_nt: TGTGCCAGCAGTCGGGGGGGGACGAACTATGGCTACACCTTC

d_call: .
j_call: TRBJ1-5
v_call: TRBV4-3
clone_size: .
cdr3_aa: CASSQELRGAGPQHF
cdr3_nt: TGCGCCAGCAGCCAAGAACTACGAGGGGCCGGGCCCCAGCATTTT

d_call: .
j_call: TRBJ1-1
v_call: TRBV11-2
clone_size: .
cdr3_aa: CASSLSSGGLGTEAFF
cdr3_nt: TGTGCCAGCAGTCTATCCTCCGGGGGCTTGGGCACTGAAGCTTTCTTT

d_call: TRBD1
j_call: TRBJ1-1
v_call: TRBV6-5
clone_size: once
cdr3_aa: CASRKGQVNTEAFF
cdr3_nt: TGTGCCAGCAGAAAGGGACAGGTGAACACTGAAGCTTTCTTT

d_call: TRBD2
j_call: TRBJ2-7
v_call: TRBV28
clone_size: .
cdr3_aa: CASSASGGPPYEQYF
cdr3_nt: TGTGCCAGCAGTGCCTCGGGGGGACCCCCCTACGAGCAGTACTTC

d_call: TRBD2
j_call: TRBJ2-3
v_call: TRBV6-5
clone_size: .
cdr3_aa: CASSYSSGRIRDTQYF
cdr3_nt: TGTGCCAGCAGTTACTCGAGCGGGAGGATAAGAGATACGCAGTATTTT

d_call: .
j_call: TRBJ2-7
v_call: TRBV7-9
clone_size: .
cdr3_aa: CASSLSGQYYEQYF
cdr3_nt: TGTGCCAGCAGCTTGTCCGGACAGTACTACGAGCAGTACTTC

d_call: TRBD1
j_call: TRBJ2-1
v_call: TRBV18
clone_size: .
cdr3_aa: CASSRGQGIYNEQFF
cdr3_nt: TGTGCCAGCTCACGGGGACAGGGGATCTACAATGAGCAGTTCTTC

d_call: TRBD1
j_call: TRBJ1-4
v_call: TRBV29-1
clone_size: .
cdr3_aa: CSVFDRAGEKLFF
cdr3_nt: TGCAGCGTTTTTGACAGGGCTGGCGAAAAACTGTTTTTT

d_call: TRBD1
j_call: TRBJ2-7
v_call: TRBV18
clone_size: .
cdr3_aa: CASSSGTGGNEQYF
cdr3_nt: TGTGCCAGCTCATCCGGGACAGGGGGCAACGAGCAGTACTTC

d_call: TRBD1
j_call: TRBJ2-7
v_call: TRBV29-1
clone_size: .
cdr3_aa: CSGTGDSYEQYF
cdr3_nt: TGCAGCGGGACAGGGGACTCCTACGAGCAGTACTTC

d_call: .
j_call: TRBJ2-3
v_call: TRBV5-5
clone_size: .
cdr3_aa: CASSNWNRVTDTQYF
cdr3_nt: TGTGCCAGCAGCAATTGGAACAGAGTCACAGATACGCAGTATTTT

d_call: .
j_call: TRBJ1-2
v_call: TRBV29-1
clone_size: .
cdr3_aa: CSDLQGRGGYTF
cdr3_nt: TGCAGCGACCTACAGGGACGAGGCGGCTACACCTTC

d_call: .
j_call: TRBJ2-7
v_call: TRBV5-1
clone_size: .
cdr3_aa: CASSLGAGDNYEQYF
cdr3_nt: TGCGCCAGCAGCTTGGGAGCAGGGGACAACTACGAGCAGTACTTC

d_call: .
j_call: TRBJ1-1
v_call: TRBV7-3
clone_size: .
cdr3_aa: CASSPGGVLNTEAFF
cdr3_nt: TGTGCCAGCAGCCCCGGGGGGGTCCTCAACACTGAAGCTTTCTTT

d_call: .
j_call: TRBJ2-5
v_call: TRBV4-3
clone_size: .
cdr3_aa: CASSQSTTQETQYF
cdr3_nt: TGCGCCAGCAGCCAGTCAACTACGCAAGAGACCCAGTACTTC

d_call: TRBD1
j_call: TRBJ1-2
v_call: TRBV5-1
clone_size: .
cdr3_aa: CATSRDRNYGYTF
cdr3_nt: TGCGCCACCTCGCGGGACAGAAACTATGGCTACACCTTC

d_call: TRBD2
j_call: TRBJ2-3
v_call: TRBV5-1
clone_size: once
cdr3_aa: CASSLLPAGSTDTQYF
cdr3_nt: TGCGCCAGCAGCTTGCTCCCAGCGGGAAGCACAGATACGCAGTATTTT

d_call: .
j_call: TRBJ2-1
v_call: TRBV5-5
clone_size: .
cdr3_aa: CASWRGLAYNEQFF
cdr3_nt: TGTGCCAGCTGGAGGGGCCTCGCTTACAATGAGCAGTTCTTC

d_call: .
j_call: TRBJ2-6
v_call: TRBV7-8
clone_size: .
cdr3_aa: CASSLGGSGANVLTF
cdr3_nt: TGTGCCAGCAGCTTAGGAGGATCTGGGGCCAACGTCCTGACTTTC

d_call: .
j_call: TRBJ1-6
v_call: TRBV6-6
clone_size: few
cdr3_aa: CASSYSTVSPLHF
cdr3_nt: TGTGCCAGCAGTTACTCGACCGTGTCACCCCTCCACTTT

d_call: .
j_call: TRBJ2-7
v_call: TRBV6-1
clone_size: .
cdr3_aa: CASSEGVDHEQYF
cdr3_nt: TGTGCCAGCAGTGAAGGGGTAGACCACGAGCAGTACTTC

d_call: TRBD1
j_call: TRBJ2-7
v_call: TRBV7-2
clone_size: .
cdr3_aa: CASSLLPGQGFSYEQYF
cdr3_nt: TGTGCCAGCAGCCTTCTCCCGGGACAGGGGTTTTCTTACGAGCAGTACTTC

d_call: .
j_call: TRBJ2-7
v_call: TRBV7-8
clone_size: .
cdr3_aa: CASSFLETSSYEQYF
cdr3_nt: TGTGCCAGCAGCTTCCTAGAGACTAGCTCCTACGAGCAGTACTTC

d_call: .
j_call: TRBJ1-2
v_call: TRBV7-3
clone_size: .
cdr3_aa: CASSPWGGHPLGYTF
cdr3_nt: TGTGCCAGCAGCCCTTGGGGGGGGCATCCCCTAGGCTACACCTTC

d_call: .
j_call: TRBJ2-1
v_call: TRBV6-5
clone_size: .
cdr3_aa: CASSYWRSSYNEQFF
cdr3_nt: TGTGCCAGCAGTTATTGGAGGAGCTCCTACAATGAGCAGTTCTTC

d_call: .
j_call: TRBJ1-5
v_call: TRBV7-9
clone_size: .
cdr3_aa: CASSLGRAGDQPQHF
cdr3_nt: TGTGCCAGCAGCTTAGGGAGGGCAGGGGATCAGCCCCAGCATTTT

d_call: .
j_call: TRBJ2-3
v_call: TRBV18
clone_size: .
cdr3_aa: CASSETEFRHTDTQYF
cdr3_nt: TGTGCCAGCTCGGAAACGGAATTCAGGCACACAGATACGCAGTATTTT

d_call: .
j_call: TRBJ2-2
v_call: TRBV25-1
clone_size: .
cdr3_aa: CASSPRETGELFF
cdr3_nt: TGTGCCAGCAGTCCCAGGGAAACCGGGGAGCTGTTTTTT

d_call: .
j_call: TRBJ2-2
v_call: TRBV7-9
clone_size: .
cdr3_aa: CASSLSASWAGELFF
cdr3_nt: TGTGCCAGCAGCTTATCGGCTAGTTGGGCCGGGGAGCTGTTTTTT

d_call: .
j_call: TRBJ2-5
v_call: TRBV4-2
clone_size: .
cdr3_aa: CASSQDVGRRDAQETQYF
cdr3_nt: TGTGCCAGCAGCCAAGATGTGGGCCGGCGGGACGCCCAAGAGACCCAGTACTTC